The 6 T cell receptor beta chains presented below share a single source sample, sequenced in a study of blood T cell repertoires in COVID-19. This table comes from immunoSEQ multiplex PCR, and its TCRdb copy is limited to in-frame clones, with some not included. The sample includes a few hundred thousand clones, approximately 80% of them seen just once. The material sequenced was PBMCs or T cells enriched from blood (not recorded which). Every receptor here comes from a man between 35 and 55 years old who had been exposed to COVID-19.

The V gene is TRBV5-4, the J gene TRBJ2-7; 8 nucleotides match TRBD2. The CDR3 extends over 14 amino acids. Germline values: CDR1 SGHNT, CDR2 YYREEE (reference sequence). Trimming removed 4 bases from V and 2 bases from J; junction bases left unmatched: 5. This chain's CDR3 is CASSLSGIAYEQYF. In DNA form, the CDR3 reads TGTGCCAGCAGCCTTAGCGGGATAGCCTACGAGCAGTACTTC.

This chain joins TRBV12-3 or TRBV12-4 and TRBJ1-2; D not resolved. Trimming cost V 5 bases and J 2 bases, with 9 bases left between them. The CDR3 sequence is 13 residues long. The CDR3 sequence: CASSQRENYGYTF. CDR3 in DNA: TGTGCCAGCAGTCAACGGGAAAACTATGGCTACACCTTC.

The V call is TRBV10-3, the J call TRBJ2-1; TRBD1 aligns across 7 bases. Per the germline V gene, CDR1 is ENHRY and CDR2 is SYGVKD. The V gene end was trimmed by 10 bases and the J gene end by 4 bases; junction bases not matched to a gene: 4. There are 12 residues in the CDR3. The CDR3 nucleotides are TGTGCCACTTGGGGACAGTACAATGAGCAGTTCTTC. Its translation is CATWGQYNEQFF.

This clone is a singleton in its sample. The V call is TRBV29-1, the J call TRBJ2-4, with no clear D. V was cut by 1 base and J by 2 bases, with 12 bases left in between. The CDR3 length is 15 residues. The germline gives CDR1 SQVTM, CDR2 ANQGSEA. The CDR3 DNA sequence: TGCAGCGTTGAAGGGAGAGAGATGTCCAAAAACATTCAGTACTTC. Its translation: CSVEGREMSKNIQYF.

J is TRBJ2-1 and V is TRBV18; 8 bases line up with TRBD2. The CDR3 loop spans 16 amino acids. Trimming at V came to 6 bases and at J to 3 bases, leaving 10 bases not matched to a gene. Germline CDR1 KGHSH, CDR2 LQKENI. Written as DNA, the CDR3 is TGTGCCAGCTCCCCTCGGGAGGGGGAAGGCTACAATGAGCAGTTCTTC. Protein sequence: CASSPREGEGYNEQFF.

V and J are TRBV18 and TRBJ2-2; a weak D match, TRBD1 (6 bases). Per the germline V gene, CDR1 is KGHSH and CDR2 is LQKENI. Trimming pared 7 bases from V and 6 bases from J, leaving 18 bases between. The CDR3 contains 15 residues. This CDR3 is CASYSNRVGPGELFF. The CDR3 DNA reads as TGTGCCAGCTACTCCAACAGGGTTGGTCCCGGGGAGCTGTTTTTT.